This T cell receptor beta chain originates from a study of blood T cells in healthy people across ages. The V gene lost 0 bases and the J gene lost 2 bases, with 12 bases spanning the gap. The germline V gene encodes CDR1 DFQATT and CDR2 SNEGSKA (reference sequence). CDR3 length: 15 amino acids. Total RNA, at least 6 micrograms per sample, was extracted from PBMCs. Primers used in a second PCR of about 6 to 11 cycles were a sample-barcoded 5' primer and a J-beta primer mix. Through a template-switch adaptor with 12 random nucleotides, each cDNA molecule received a tag. TCRdb reprocessed the 5' RACE reads via MiXCR and lists one record per CDR3 protein. Here the sample spans just under 750,000 distinct CDR3 sequences, 22% being singletons.

The origin of this receptor is a man aged 70 or older in good health. The sequenced sample was blood. The chain combines TRBV20-1 with TRBJ2-3, with a weak D call TRBD2 (6 bases). For the CDR3, the DNA is TGCAGTGCTAGAGATCTGGGACTTATCACAGATACGCAGTATTTT. Translation: CSARDLGLITDTQYF.